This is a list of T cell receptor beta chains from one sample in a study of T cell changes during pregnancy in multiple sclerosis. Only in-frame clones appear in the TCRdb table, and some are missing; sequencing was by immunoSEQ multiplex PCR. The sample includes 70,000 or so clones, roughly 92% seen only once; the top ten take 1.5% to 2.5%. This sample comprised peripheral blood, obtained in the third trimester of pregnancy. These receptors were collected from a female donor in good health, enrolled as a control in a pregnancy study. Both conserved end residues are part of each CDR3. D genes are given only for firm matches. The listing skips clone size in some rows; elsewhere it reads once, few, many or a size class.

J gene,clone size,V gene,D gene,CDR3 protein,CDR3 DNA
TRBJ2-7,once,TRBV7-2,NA,CASSSLWGPRGSLYEQYF,TGTGCCAGCAGCTCCCTTTGGGGTCCGCGGGGCAGTCTCTACGAGCAGTACTTC
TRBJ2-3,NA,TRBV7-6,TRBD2,CASSLAGSGTTDTQYF,TGTGCCAGCAGCTTAGCGGGTAGCGGGACCACAGATACGCAGTATTTT
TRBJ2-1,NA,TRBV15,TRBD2,CATSGAGTSGSSYNEQFF,TGTGCCACCAGCGGAGCCGGGACTAGCGGGAGTTCCTACAATGAGCAGTTCTTC
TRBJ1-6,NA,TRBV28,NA,CATIPGSQGHSPLHF,TGTGCCACAATCCCGGGTAGTCAGGGCCATTCACCCCTCCACTTT
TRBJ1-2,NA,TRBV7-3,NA,CASSLEGGYGYTF,TGTGCCAGCAGCTTGGAGGGAGGATATGGCTACACCTTC
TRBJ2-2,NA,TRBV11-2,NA,CASSLQGGWNTGELFF,TGTGCCAGCAGCTTACAGGGAGGTTGGAACACCGGGGAGCTGTTTTTT
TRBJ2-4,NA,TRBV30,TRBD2,CAWSLAGAKNIQYF,TGTGCCTGGAGCCTAGCGGGAGCCAAAAACATTCAGTACTTC
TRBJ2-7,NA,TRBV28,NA,CASNPSGAYEQYF,TGTGCCAGCAACCCTTCCGGGGCCTACGAGCAGTACTTC
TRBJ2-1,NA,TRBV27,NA,CASSRRGYNEQFF,TGTGCCAGCAGTCGCCGGGGCTACAATGAGCAGTTCTTC
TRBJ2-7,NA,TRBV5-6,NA,CASSSRRKGAPYEQYF,TGTGCCAGCAGCTCCCGTCGAAAAGGGGCCCCCTACGAGCAGTACTTC
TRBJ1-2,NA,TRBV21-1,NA,CASSKKGPYGYTF,TGTGCCAGCAGCAAAAAGGGGCCCTATGGCTACACCTTC
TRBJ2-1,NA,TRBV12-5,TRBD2,CASGSSGRAINEQFF,TGTGCTAGTGGCTCAAGCGGGAGGGCCATAAATGAGCAGTTCTTC
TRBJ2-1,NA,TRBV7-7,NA,CASSLEPSDEQFF,TGTGCTAGCAGCTTAGAGCCTAGCGATGAGCAGTTCTTC
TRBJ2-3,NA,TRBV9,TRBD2,CASSVAGVGGAADTQYF,TGTGCCAGCAGCGTAGCTGGGGTCGGGGGGGCCGCAGATACGCAGTATTTT
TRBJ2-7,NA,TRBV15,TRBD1,CATSSQGDSSYEQYF,TGTGCCACCAGCAGTCAGGGGGACAGCTCCTACGAGCAGTACTTC
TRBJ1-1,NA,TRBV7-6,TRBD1,CASSLPGQLNTEAFF,TGTGCCAGCAGCTTACCGGGACAGCTGAACACTGAAGCTTTCTTT
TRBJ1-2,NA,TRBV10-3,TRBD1,CAISESGTGGAYGYTF,TGTGCCATCAGTGAGTCTGGGACAGGGGGCGCCTATGGCTACACCTTC
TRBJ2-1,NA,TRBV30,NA,CAWRLTNYNEQFF,TGTGCCTGGAGGTTGACTAATTACAATGAGCAGTTCTTC
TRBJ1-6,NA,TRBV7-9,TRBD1,CASSLGVEEDRGVNSPLHF,TGTGCCAGCAGCTTAGGGGTGGAGGAGGACAGGGGTGTTAATTCACCCCTCCACTTT
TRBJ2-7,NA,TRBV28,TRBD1,CASRGQGFVYEQYF,TGTGCCAGCAGGGGACAGGGATTCGTATACGAGCAGTACTTC
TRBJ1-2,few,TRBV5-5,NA,CASSLIAQGSVDGYTF,TGTGCCAGCAGCTTGATTGCTCAGGGGTCGGTTGATGGCTACACCTTC
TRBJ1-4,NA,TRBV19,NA,CASSISGNEKLFF,TGTGCCAGTAGTATCTCGGGGAATGAAAAACTGTTTTTT
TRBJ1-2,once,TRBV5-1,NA,CASSFGERGYTF,TGCGCCAGCAGCTTCGGGGAGAGGGGCTACACCTTC
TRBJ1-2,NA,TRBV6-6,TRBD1,CASSQGQPLGGYTF,TGTGCCAGCAGCCAGGGACAGCCCCTCGGTGGCTACACCTTC
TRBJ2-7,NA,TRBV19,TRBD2,CASSIEAGGFYEQYF,TGTGCCAGTAGTATAGAAGCGGGGGGGTTCTACGAGCAGTACTTC
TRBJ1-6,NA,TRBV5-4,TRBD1,CASRLQGGNSPLHF,TGTGCCAGCAGACTACAGGGGGGTAATTCACCCCTCCACTTT
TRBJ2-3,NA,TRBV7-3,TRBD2,CASSSGLAGTDTQYF,TGTGCCAGCAGCTCCGGACTAGCGGGCACAGATACGCAGTATTTT
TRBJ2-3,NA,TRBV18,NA,CASSPAPRGADTQYF,TGTGCCAGCTCACCGGCGCCTCGCGGGGCAGATACGCAGTATTTT
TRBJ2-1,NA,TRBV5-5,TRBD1,CASSTGGLPSSYNEQFF,TGTGCCAGCAGCACAGGGGGACTCCCCAGCTCCTACAATGAGCAGTTCTTC
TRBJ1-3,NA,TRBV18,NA,CASSPRPQVGNTIYF,TGTGCCAGCTCACCAAGGCCTCAGGTTGGAAACACCATATATTTT
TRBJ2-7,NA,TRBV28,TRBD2,CASSTSSGRGRSSYEQYF,TGTGCCAGCAGCACTTCTAGCGGCCGAGGCCGCAGCTCCTACGAGCAGTACTTC
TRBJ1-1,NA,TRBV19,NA,CASSQTGVTSSEAFF,TGTGCCAGTAGCCAGACAGGCGTAACAAGTAGTGAAGCTTTCTTT
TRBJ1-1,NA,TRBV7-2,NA,CASSPTANTEAFF,TGTGCCAGCAGCCCGACAGCGAACACTGAAGCTTTCTTT
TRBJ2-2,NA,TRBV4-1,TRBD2,CASSQDERLAGVGTGELFF,TGCGCCAGCAGCCAAGATGAGAGACTAGCGGGAGTGGGCACCGGGGAGCTGTTTTTT
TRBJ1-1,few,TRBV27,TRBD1,CASSWTGGTEAFF,TGTGCCAGCAGTTGGACAGGGGGCACTGAAGCTTTCTTT
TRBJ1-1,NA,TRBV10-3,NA,CAILAGRDTEAFF,TGTGCCATCCTGGCGGGGAGGGACACTGAAGCTTTCTTT
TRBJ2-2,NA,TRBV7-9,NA,CASSSGGGQRTGELFF,TGTGCCAGCAGCTCGGGTGGAGGGCAGCGCACCGGGGAGCTGTTTTTT
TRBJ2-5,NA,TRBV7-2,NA,CASSLEVSRETQYF,TGTGCCAGCAGCTTAGAGGTTAGCCGGGAGACCCAGTACTTC
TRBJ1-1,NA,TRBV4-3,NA,CASSQGEENTEAFF,TGCGCCAGCAGCCAAGGGGAGGAGAACACTGAAGCTTTCTTT
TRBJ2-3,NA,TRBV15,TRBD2,CATSGGGANTDTQYF,TGTGCCACCAGCGGCGGGGGGGCCAACACAGATACGCAGTATTTT
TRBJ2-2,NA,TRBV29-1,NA,CSVGGDNANTGELFF,TGCAGCGTGGGAGGGGACAACGCGAACACCGGGGAGCTGTTTTTT
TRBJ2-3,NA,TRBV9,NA,CASSVTLTDTQYF,TGTGCCAGCAGCGTGACTCTCACAGATACGCAGTATTTT
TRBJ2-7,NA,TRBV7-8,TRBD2,CASSLGLADDYEQYF,TGTGCCAGCAGCTTAGGACTAGCAGACGACTACGAGCAGTACTTC
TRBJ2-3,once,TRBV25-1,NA,CASSPSGSAQYF,TGTGCCAGCAGTCCCTCTGGGAGTGCGCAGTATTTT
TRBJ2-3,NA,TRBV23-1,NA,CARFLLVNCTDTQYF,TGCGCCAGGTTCCTTTTAGTGAATTGCACAGATACGCAGTATTTT
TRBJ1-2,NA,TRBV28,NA,CASSDLIAGAFNYGYTF,TGTGCCAGCAGCGACCTAATCGCAGGGGCGTTTAACTATGGCTACACCTTC
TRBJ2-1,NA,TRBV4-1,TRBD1,CASSPFPGTGGHEQFF,TGCGCCAGCAGCCCCTTTCCCGGGACAGGGGGTCATGAGCAGTTCTTC
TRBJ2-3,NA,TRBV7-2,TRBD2,CASRAGLAGVGDTQYF,TGTGCCAGCAGGGCGGGACTAGCGGGAGTGGGCGATACGCAGTATTTT
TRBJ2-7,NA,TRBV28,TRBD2,CASSPPGTSRYEQYF,TGTGCCAGCAGCCCTCCCGGGACTAGCCGTTACGAGCAGTACTTC
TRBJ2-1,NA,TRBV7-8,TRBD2,CASRPGLAGKYNEQFF,TGTGCCAGCAGGCCCGGACTAGCGGGAAAGTACAATGAGCAGTTCTTC
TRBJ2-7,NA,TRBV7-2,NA,CASSPRDKNEQYF,TGTGCCAGCAGCCCCCGGGACAAAAACGAGCAGTACTTC
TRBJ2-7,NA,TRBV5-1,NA,CASSQGQGIYEQYF,TGCGCCAGCAGCCAGGGGCAGGGGATCTACGAGCAGTACTTC
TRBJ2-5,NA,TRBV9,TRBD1,CASSVGWTGGAETQYF,TGTGCCAGCAGCGTAGGTTGGACAGGGGGCGCAGAGACCCAGTACTTC
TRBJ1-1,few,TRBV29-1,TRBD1,CSATGQGQNTEAFF,TGCAGCGCTACCGGACAGGGACAGAACACTGAAGCTTTCTTT
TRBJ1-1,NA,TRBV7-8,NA,CASSSMKTDSLFDEAFF,TGTGCCAGCAGCTCAATGAAAACGGACAGCCTTTTTGATGAAGCTTTCTTT
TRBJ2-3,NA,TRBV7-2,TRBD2,CASSRGLAGGGTDTQYF,TGTGCCAGCAGCAGAGGACTAGCGGGAGGAGGCACAGATACGCAGTATTTT
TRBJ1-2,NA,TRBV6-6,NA,CASTLDSSDGYTF,TGTGCCAGCACCCTGGACAGTTCCGATGGCTACACCTTC
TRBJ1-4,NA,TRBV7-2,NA,CASRQSGSQEKLFF,TGTGCCAGCCGCCAGAGCGGGTCACAAGAAAAACTGTTTTTT
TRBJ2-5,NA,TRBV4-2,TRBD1,CASSQFGNDRGKTQYF,TGTGCCAGCAGCCAATTCGGAAACGACAGGGGCAAGACCCAGTACTTC
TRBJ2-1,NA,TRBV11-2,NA,CASSPRLVVPLDEQFF,TGTGCCAGCAGCCCTAGACTAGTCGTACCCCTTGATGAGCAGTTCTTC